This TCR beta chain is drawn from a study of blood T cell repertoires in COVID-19. Study background: PBMCs, B-cell-depleted T cells, or T cells were the source of the cDNA or gDNA that made up the material.

Sequencing used immunoSEQ multiplex PCR; TCRdb keeps in-frame clones, though not all of them. The sample lists roughly 81,000 clones; about four fifths were seen once. This receptor was identified in a woman between 65 and 79 years old with acute or convalescent COVID-19. Source material: peripheral blood.

CDR3 amino acids: CAISESSETQYF. The CDR3 region has the DNA TGTGCCATCAGTGAAAGCTCGGAGACCCAGTACTTC. V is TRBV10-3 and J is TRBJ2-5; D is undetermined. V was pared by 3 bases and J by 5 bases, with 7 bases between. Germline V lookup: CDR1 ENHRY, CDR2 SYGVKD. The CDR3 loop spans 12 amino acids.